This TCR beta chain was retrieved from a study of radiotherapy plus CTLA-4 blockade in lung cancer. Study context: Of the patients, 18% showed objective responses and roughly 31% attained disease control.

General observations from the study: The best predictor of response was reported to be early blood T cell clone dynamics, with interferon-beta. Radiotherapy with ipilimumab was followed by blood expansion of tumor-derived clones.

This CDR3 has 16 residues. V lost 5 bases and J lost 9, with 23 bases in between. Germline V lookup: CDR1 MDHEN, CDR2 SYDVKM. Sequenced by immunoSEQ multiplex PCR; TCRdb stores in-frame clones only, minus some. The profile shows some 50,000 clones, roughly 86% of them singletons. Concerning this clone: The target antigen is unknown.

This receptor was obtained from a human donor with non-small cell lung cancer whose response to radiotherapy plus ipilimumab could not be evaluated. The chain is built from TRBV28 and TRBJ2-1; a possible D gene is TRBD2 (6 bases). Sequencing was performed on peripheral blood, taken from a patient treated with radiotherapy plus ipilimumab. Here the CDR3 reads CASSPQRLGLRGEQFF. In DNA, the CDR3 is TGTGCCAGCAGTCCCCAGCGACTAGGACTAAGGGGTGAGCAGTTCTTC.